Listed here are 3 T cell receptor beta chains from one sample, sequenced in a study of pediatric ulcerative colitis. Repertoires were generated with immunoSEQ multiplex PCR, while TCRdb's copy carries only in-frame clones and drops some. The sample holds approximately 30,000 clones; roughly four fifths are singletons and the top ten take 4% to 5.5%. Sequenced input: blood. These receptors all stem from a boy aged 5-17 years with severe ulcerative colitis.

V gene TRBV20-1 combines with J gene TRBJ1-2; D ambiguous. The germline V gene encodes CDR1 DFQATT and CDR2 SNEGSKA (reference sequence). Trimming shortened V by 1 base and J by 4 bases, and 1 base separated the two germline ends. The CDR3 length is 10 residues. The CDR3 nucleotides are TGCAGTGCTAGAGGCTATGGCTACACCTTC. It encodes CSARGYGYTF.

This sequence joins TRBV4-3 and TRBJ1-6; D possibly corresponds to TRBD1 (5 bases). The CDR3 extends over 15 amino acids. Germline V CDR1 and CDR2: LGHNA, YSLEER. Trimming shortened V by 0 bases and J by 8 bases, and 11 bases separated the two germline ends. CDR3: CASSQERDGYSPLHF. CDR3 nucleotide sequence: TGCGCCAGCAGCCAAGAGAGGGACGGTTATTCACCCCTCCACTTT.

Written as DNA, the CDR3 is TGTGCCAGTAGCCAGGGACAGTTGAACACTGAAGCTTTCTTT. It encodes CASSQGQLNTEAFF. This chain joins TRBV19 and TRBJ1-1; 7 nucleotides align to TRBD1. This CDR3 spans 14 amino acids. The germline gives CDR1 LNHDA, CDR2 SQIVND (reference sequence). The V segment lost 6 bases and the J segment 0 bases; nucleotides outside the gene matches: 4.